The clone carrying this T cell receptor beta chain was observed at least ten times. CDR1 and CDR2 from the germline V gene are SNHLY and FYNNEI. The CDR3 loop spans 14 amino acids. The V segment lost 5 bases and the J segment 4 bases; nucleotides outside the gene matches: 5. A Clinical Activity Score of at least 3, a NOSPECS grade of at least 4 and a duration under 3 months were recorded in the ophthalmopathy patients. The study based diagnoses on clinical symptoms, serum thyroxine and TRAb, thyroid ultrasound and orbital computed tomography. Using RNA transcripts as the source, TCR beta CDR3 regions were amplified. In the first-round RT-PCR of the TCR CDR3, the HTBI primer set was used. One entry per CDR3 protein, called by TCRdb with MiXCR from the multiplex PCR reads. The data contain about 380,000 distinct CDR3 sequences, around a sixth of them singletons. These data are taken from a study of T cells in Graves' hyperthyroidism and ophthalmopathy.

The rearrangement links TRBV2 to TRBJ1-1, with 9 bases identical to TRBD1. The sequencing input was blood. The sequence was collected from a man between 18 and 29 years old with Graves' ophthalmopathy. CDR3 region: CASSPGQGLTEAFF. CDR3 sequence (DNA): TGTGCCAGCAGTCCCGGACAGGGGCTCACTGAAGCTTTCTTT.